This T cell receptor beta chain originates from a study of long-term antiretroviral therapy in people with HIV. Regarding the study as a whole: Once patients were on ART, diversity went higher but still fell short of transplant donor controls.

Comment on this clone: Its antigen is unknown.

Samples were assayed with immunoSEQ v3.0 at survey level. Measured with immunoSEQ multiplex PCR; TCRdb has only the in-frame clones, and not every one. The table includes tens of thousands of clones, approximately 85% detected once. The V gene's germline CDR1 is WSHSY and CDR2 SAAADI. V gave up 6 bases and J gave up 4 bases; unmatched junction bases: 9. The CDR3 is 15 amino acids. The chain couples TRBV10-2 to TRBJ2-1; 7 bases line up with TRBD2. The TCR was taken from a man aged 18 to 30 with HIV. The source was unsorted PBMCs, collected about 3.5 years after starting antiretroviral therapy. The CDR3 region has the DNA TGCGCCAGCAGAGTGGGGCTAGCGGATTACAATGAGCAGTTCTTC. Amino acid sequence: CASRVGLADYNEQFF.